This TCR beta chain was sequenced during a study of T cells in Graves' hyperthyroidism and ophthalmopathy. At the level of the study: Once the initial diagnosis was made, peripheral blood was obtained before any treatment. Study-level results: Ophthalmopathy was separated from stable hyperthyroidism by a 13 V-J model.

This clonotype was picked up many times. The antigen is undetermined. RNA transcripts served as the template for amplifying TCR beta CDR3 regions. Researchers ran a first-round RT-PCR on the TCR CDR3 using the HTBI primer set. MiXCR, run by TCRdb on the multiplex PCR reads, gives a single entry per CDR3 protein. The top ten clones hold around a third of a sample with approximately 690,000 distinct CDR3 sequences, around 21% of them seen once. V shed 7 bases, J shed 7 bases, and the junction held 7 bases outside the gene matches. This CDR3 contains 14 residues. Per germline, CDR1 MDHEN and CDR2 SYDVKM. Sequencing was performed on blood. This TCR came from a man younger than 45 with Graves' ophthalmopathy. The chain uses TRBV28 and TRBJ1-5; TRBD1 aligns across 10 bases. The CDR3, as DNA: TGTGCCAGCAATAACCGGGACAGGGGACAGCCCCAGCATTTT. Its protein product is CASNNRDRGQPQHF.